Listed here is a single T cell receptor beta chain. What it binds is not known. One end of the junction is discordant with germline, which a read error may explain. The sample comes from a study of cytomegalovirus exposure and HLA in healthy donors. Regarding the study as a whole: Roughly uniform depth of sequencing across donors was assumed in presence/absence analyses. In an earlier analysis, most TCR beta V segments were productive about 87% or about 30% of the time. Associated with cytomegalovirus, according to the listing, were around 160 TCR beta chains.

The CDR3 has 15 amino acids. The germline gives CDR1 SGHRS, CDR2 YFSETQ. The PCR ran on 60 Vbeta and 13 Jbeta primers. The data were produced by immunoSEQ multiplex PCR, yet TCRdb's version contains in-frame clones alone and is incomplete. The sample records hundreds of thousands of clones, more than 65% being singletons. The material sequenced was PBMCs. This receptor was identified in a man aged 18 to 30 in good health and CMV-seronegative. V is TRBV5-1 and J is TRBJ2-1; 8 positions match TRBD1. The CDR3 is CANSLVPGGHNEQFF. The CDR3 coding sequence is TGCGCCAACAGCTTGGTACCAGGGGGCCACAATGAGCAGTTCTTC.